This T cell receptor beta chain is drawn from a study of blood T cells in healthy people across ages. This CDR3 has 17 residues. V dropped 0 bases and J dropped 11 bases, with 25 bases sitting between them. The use of a sample-barcoded 5' primer and a J-beta primer mix characterized a second PCR of roughly 7 to 11 cycles. Each cDNA was tagged by a template-switch adaptor containing 12 random nucleotides. A single record per CDR3 protein comes from TCRdb applying MiXCR to the 5' RACE reads. Of 800,000 to 950,000 distinct CDR3 sequences in the sample, about 29% were seen once. These data are also associated with another study on T cells of mothers and their children. Per that study: The overlap seen between related mothers and children slightly exceeded that of unrelated pairs, though not significantly.

The chain couples TRBV12-3 or TRBV12-4 to TRBJ2-5; TRBD1 is a possible D gene (5 bases). The sequence came from a woman in her thirties or forties in good health. The sample comprised blood. CDR3 DNA sequence: TGTGCCAGCAGTTTAGCGCAGGGTTCGCCGATAAACAATGAGCAGTACTTC. It yields the protein CASSLAQGSPINNEQYF.